A single sample is the source of the 2 T cell receptor beta chains below, sequenced in a study of T cell responses to AZD1222 COVID-19 vaccine. Generated by immunoSEQ multiplex PCR, the TCRdb table keeps only in-frame clones and is missing some. The sample consists of 200,000 or so clones, 90% to 95% of them appearing once. The sequenced sample was peripheral blood, obtained on day 0 of AZD1222 vaccination. These receptors were collected from an adult in good health.

The rearrangement links TRBV28 to TRBJ2-7; TRBD2 agrees at 7 bases. CDR3 length: 14 residues. Germline-derived CDR1 and CDR2 are MDHEN and SYDVKM. The V and J ends lost 7 bases and 2 bases, in that order; junction bases with no gene match: 8. CDR3 loop: CASTLGGRAYEQYF. CDR3 nucleotides: TGTGCCAGCACCTTGGGAGGGAGGGCCTACGAGCAGTACTTC.

J is TRBJ2-7 and V is TRBV27; 8 bases line up with TRBD2. The CDR3 sequence is 17 residues long. V was clipped by 3 bases and J by 3 bases; unmatched bases: 13. CDR1 is MNHEY and CDR2 is SMNVEV in the germline V gene (reference sequence). The CDR3 spells CASSLAPPTSAYYEQYF. In nucleotides, the CDR3 is TGTGCCAGCAGTTTGGCCCCCCCGACTAGCGCATACTACGAGCAGTACTTC.